Given below is one T cell receptor (beta chain) in context. This clone's antigen is unknown. Base qualities are not recorded, but no much larger clone differs from it by a single base. This sample stems from a study of blood T cell repertoires in COVID-19 (TCRdb year 2020). Broadly, across the study: Samples covering the acute and convalescent phases of COVID-19 were provided by collaborators in the United States, Italy and Spain. The material from the prospective study consisted of cDNA or gDNA derived from T cells, B-cell-depleted T cells, or PBMCs. The dataset comprised deeply sampled blood TCRbeta repertoires from subjects exposed to, actively infected with, or recovered from COVID-19. The repertoires were released in a freely available public database meant as a resource for research on the immune response to SARS-CoV-2. Samples came from the ongoing ImmuneRACE study (first 160 participants) plus 1,254 subjects from 6 global collaborators. The sample metadata nearly always contained a de-identified subject ID, COVID-19 status, age in years and sex. Where HLA class I and class II types were available, the types were taken from metadata supplied by the sample provider, not from assay-based typing. Findings and caveats that apply to the study as a whole: The amount of clinical and demographic metadata varied by source and participant and was provided uncurated.

V gives up 0 bases and J gives up 12 bases, and the segment between their germline ends measures 5 bases. Taken from cysteine to phenylalanine, the CDR3 has 11 residues. The CDR3 DNA has 33 bases and is translated from base 1. The germline V gene provides CDR1 KGHDR and CDR2 SFDVKD. TCRbeta CDR3 regions were amplified from genomic DNA by means of the immunoSEQ Assay, a bias-controlled multiplex PCR. In the authors' own workflow: The number of nucleated cells in each sample was estimated by amplification of reference gene primers within the assay. Sequence reads were collapsed and filtered to measure the absolute abundance of every unique TCRbeta CDR3 rearrangement. For each sample, productive Simpson clonality was calculated as the square root of Simpson's diversity index across productive rearrangements. TCRdb mirrors the immuneACCESS table, restricted to in-frame sequences. Some clones are absent from its copies; in checked studies, under half trace to an unresolved V gene, and the reason for the others is unknown. V and J calls and clone size are copied from that table; D and trimming were computed from the DNA. The sample includes 140,000 to 150,000 clones, with 84% observed a single time. Roughly 6.2% of the sample rests with the top ten.

Participants in the prospective study were aged about 18 to 95 years, lived in 20 to 25 United States geographic areas, and enrolled through a virtual design. To assign participants to cohorts, the prospective study relied on clinical history that participants themselves reported in a screening survey and a study questionnaire. Exposed participants had been in contact with someone with a PCR-confirmed or clinician-diagnosed COVID-19 case within 2 weeks of study entry. Each participant in the prospective study had whole blood, serum and a nasopharyngeal or oropharyngeal swab collected by mobile phlebotomists. Participants in the prospective study had the option to provide additional blood draws and questionnaires over a roughly two-month period. Prospective study blood samples were shipped either frozen or at room temperature before DNA extraction.

The chain employs TRBV24-1 and TRBJ2-1; the D segment cannot be called with confidence. The source is a woman aged 45-65 years who had been exposed to COVID-19. The sequencing sample was made of PBMCs or T cells enriched from blood (not recorded which). The DNA sequence reads TGTGCCACCAGTGATTTGAAGAGGCAGTTCTTC. Translation gives CATSDLKRQFF.